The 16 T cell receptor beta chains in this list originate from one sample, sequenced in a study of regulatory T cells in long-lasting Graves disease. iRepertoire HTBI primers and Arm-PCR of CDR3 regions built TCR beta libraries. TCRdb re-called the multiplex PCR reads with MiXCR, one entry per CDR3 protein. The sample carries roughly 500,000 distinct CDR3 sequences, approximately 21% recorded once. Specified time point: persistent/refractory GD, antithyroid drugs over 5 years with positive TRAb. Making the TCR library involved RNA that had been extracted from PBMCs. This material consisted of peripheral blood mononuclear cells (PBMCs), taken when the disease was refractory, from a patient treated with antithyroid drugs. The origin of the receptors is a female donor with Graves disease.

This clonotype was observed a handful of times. CDR3 in DNA: TGTGCCAGCAGCCCGATGAATGGACAGTACGAGCAGTACTTC. This translates into CASSPMNGQYEQYF. V is TRBV7-2 and J is TRBJ2-7; a weak D match, TRBD1 (6 bases). The CDR3 is 14 amino acids. V was cut by 5 bases and J by 4 bases, with 15 bases left in between. Germline V gene sequence: CDR1 SGHTA, CDR2 FQGNSA.

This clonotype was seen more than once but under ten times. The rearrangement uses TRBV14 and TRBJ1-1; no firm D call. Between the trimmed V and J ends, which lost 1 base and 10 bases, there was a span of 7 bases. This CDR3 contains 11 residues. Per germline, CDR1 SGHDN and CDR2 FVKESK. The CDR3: CASSQGIGAFF. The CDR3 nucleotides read TGTGCCAGCAGCCAAGGGATCGGAGCTTTCTTT.

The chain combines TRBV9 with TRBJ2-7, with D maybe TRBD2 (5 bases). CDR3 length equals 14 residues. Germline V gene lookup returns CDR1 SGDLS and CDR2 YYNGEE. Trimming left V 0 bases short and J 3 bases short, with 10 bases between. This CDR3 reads CASSVEEAGYEQYF. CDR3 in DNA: TGTGCCAGCAGCGTAGAGGAGGCGGGCTACGAGCAGTACTTC.

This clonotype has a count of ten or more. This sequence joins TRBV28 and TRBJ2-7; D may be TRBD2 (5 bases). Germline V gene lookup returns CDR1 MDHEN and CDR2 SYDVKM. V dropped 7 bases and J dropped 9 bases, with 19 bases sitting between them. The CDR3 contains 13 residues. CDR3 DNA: TGTGCCAGCACCCCCCCTAGCACCCCGTGGCAGTACTTC. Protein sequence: CASTPPSTPWQYF.

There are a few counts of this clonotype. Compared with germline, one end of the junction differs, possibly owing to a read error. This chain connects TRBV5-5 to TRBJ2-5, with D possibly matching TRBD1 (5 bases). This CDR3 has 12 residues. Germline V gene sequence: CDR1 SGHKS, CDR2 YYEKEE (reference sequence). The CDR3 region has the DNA TGCGCCAGCAGCGAACAGGATGGGACCCAGTACTTC. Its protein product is CASSEQDGTQYF. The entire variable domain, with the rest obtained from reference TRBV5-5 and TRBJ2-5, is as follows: DAGVTQSPTHLIKTRGQQVTLRCSPISGHKSVSWYQQVLGQGPQFIFQYYEKEERGRGNFPDRFSARQFPNYSSELNVNALLLGDSALYLCASSEQDGTQYFGPGTRLLVL.

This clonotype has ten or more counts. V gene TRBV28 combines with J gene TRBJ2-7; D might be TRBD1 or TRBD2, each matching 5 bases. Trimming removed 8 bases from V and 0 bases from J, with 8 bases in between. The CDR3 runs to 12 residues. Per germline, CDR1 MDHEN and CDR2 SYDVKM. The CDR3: CASGTSSYEQYF. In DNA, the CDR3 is TGTGCCAGCGGGACCAGCTCCTACGAGCAGTACTTC.

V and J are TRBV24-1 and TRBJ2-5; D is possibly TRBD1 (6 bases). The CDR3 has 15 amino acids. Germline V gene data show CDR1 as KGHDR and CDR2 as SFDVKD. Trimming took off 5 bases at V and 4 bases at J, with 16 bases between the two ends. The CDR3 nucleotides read TGTGCCACCAGTGGGACAGTGAACTACAGAGAGACCCAGTACTTC. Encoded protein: CATSGTVNYRETQYF.

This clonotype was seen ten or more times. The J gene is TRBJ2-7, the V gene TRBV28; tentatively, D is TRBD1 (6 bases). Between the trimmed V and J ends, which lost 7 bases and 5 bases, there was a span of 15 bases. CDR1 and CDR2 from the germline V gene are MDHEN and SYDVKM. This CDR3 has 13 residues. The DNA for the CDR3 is TGTGCCAGCACCCGTCCAGGGGCCCACGAGCAGTACTTC. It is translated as CASTRPGAHEQYF.

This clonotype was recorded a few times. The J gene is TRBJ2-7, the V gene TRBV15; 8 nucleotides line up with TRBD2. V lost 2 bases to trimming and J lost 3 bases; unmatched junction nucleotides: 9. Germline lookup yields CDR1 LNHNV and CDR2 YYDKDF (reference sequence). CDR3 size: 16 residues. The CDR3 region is CATSRTPGLGIYEQYF. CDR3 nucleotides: TGTGCCACCAGCAGAACCCCGGGACTAGGCATCTACGAGCAGTACTTC.

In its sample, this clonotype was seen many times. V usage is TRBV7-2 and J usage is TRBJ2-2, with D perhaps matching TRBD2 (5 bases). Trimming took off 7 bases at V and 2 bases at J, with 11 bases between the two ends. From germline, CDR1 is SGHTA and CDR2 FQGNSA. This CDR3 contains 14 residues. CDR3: CASKRAENTGELFF. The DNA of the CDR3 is TGTGCCAGCAAGAGGGCGGAAAACACCGGGGAGCTGTTTTTT.

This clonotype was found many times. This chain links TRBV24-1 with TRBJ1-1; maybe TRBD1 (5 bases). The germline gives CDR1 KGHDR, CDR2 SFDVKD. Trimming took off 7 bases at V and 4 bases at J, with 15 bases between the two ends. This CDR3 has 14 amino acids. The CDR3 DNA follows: TGTGCCACCAGAAGGGACGCAGCAGCCACTGAAGCTTTCTTT. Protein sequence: CATRRDAAATEAFF.

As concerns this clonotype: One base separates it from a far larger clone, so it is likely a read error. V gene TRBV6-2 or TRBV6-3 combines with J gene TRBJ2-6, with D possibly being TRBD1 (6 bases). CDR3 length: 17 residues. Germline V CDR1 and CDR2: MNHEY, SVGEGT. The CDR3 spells CANSYRDTSSGANVLTF. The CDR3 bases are TGTGCCAACAGTTACCGGGACACAAGCTCTGGGGCCAACGTCCTGACTTTC.

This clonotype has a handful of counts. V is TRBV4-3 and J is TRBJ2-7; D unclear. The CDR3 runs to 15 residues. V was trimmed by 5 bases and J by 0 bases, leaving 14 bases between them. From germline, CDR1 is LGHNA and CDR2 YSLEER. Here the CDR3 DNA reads TGCGCCAGCAGCGCTGAACGGCGGAACTCCTACGAGCAGTACTTC. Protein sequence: CASSAERRNSYEQYF.

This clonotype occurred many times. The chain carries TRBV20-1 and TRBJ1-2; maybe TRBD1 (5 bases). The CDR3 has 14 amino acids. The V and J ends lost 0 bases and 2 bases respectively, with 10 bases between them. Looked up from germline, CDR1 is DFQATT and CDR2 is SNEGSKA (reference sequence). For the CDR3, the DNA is TGCAGTGCTAGAGATCGGGGCAGAAACTATGGCTACACCTTC. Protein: CSARDRGRNYGYTF.

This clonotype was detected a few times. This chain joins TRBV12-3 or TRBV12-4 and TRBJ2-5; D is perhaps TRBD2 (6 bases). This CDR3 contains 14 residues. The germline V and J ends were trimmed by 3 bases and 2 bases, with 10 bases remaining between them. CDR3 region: CASSFFSGQETQYF. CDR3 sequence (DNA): TGTGCCAGCAGTTTCTTTAGCGGTCAAGAGACCCAGTACTTC.

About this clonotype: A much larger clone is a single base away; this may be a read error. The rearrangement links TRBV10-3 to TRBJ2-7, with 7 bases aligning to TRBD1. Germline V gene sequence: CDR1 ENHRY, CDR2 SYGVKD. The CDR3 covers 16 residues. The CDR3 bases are TGTGCCATCAGTGAGTCCTCGACAGGGAAACCCTACAAGCAGTACTTC. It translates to CAISESSTGKPYKQYF.